This TCR beta chain appears in the sequencing data of a study of technical replicates of blood from a few donors. Germline CDR1 and CDR2: SGHTA and FQGTGA. Trimming took 5 bases from V and 5 from J, leaving 18 bases between them. The CDR3 is made up of 15 amino acids. TCRdb's table, derived via immunoSEQ multiplex PCR, lists solely in-frame clones and lacks some. The sample has tens of thousands of clones, 75% to 90% seen once. This sequence joins TRBV7-3 and TRBJ2-5; D might be TRBD1 (6 bases). The material sequenced was PBMCs. This TCR was sampled from a human donor in good health. Some clones in this sample may be carry-over from other donors' samples. The CDR3, as DNA: TGTGCCAGCAGCCCCGAAGGATGGGGGCGGGAGACCCAGTACTTC. It codes for CASSPEGWGRETQYF. The whole variable domain, filled in from reference TRBV7-3 and TRBJ2-5, reads GAGVSQTPSNKVTEKGKYVELRCDPISGHTALYWYRQSLGQGPEFLIYFQGTGAADDSGLPNDRFFAVRPEGSVSTLKIQRTERGDSAVYLCASSPEGWGRETQYFGPGTRLLVL.